This T cell receptor beta chain was obtained from a study of early T cells in non-severe SARS-CoV-2 infection. Study context: Sequencing of bulk RNA from unsorted whole blood was done, without chain pairing. General study points: Lookups in VDJdb leaned toward anti-spike CD8 responses and missed private and CD4 specificities.

Attachment of unique molecular identifiers was made to individual cDNA molecules. A single record per CDR3 protein comes from TCRdb applying MiXCR to the 5' RACE reads. The sample contains some 48,000 distinct CDR3 sequences, approximately 7.5% of which appear only once. Only a few counts were recorded for this clonotype. The antigen is not known. The V segment lost 6 bases and the J segment 2 bases; nucleotides outside the gene matches: 5. This CDR3 is built from 14 residues. CDR1 and CDR2 (germline): LNHDA, SQIVND (reference sequence). The sample comprised whole blood. This TCR was recovered from an adult who was a healthcare worker with PCR-confirmed SARS-CoV-2 infection or an uninfected control (not recorded which). The genes are TRBV19 and TRBJ2-7, with 9 bases lining up with TRBD1. The CDR3 reads CASRTGQGAYEQYF. DNA for the CDR3: TGTGCCAGTAGGACGGGACAGGGCGCCTACGAGCAGTACTTC.